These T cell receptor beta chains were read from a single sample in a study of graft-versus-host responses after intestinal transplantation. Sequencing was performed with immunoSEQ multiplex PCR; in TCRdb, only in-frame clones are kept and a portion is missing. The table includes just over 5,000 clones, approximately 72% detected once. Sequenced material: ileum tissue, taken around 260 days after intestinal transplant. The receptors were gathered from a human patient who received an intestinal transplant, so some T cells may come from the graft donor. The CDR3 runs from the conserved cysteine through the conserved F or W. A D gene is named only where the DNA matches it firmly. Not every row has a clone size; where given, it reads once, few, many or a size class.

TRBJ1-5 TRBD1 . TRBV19 CASSAGGEVQPQHF TGTGCCAGTAGTGCAGGGGGTGAGGTTCAGCCCCAGCATTTT
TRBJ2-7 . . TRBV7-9 CASSLDRTPSYEQYF TGTGCCAGCAGCTTAGACAGGACGCCCTCCTACGAGCAGTACTTC
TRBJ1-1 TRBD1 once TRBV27 CASSSFRQGEAFF TGTGCCAGCAGTTCCTTTCGACAGGGGGAAGCTTTCTTT
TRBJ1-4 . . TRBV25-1 CASSDDRKIEKLFF TGTGCCAGCAGTGATGACAGGAAGATTGAAAAACTGTTTTTT
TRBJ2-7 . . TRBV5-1 CASSSDSLPSYEQYF TGCGCCAGCAGCTCCGACAGCCTCCCCTCCTACGAGCAGTACTTC
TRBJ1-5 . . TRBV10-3 CAISETRGNQPQHF TGTGCCATCAGTGAGACTCGAGGCAATCAGCCCCAGCATTTT
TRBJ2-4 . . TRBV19 CASSFDRKNIQYF TGTGCCAGTAGTTTCGACAGAAAAAACATTCAGTACTTC
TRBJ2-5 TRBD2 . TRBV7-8 CASKQRGGYQETQYF TGTGCCAGCAAACAGCGGGGGGGATACCAAGAGACCCAGTACTTC
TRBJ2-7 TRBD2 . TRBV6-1 CASSEGTSGTEQYF TGTGCCAGCAGTGAAGGGACTAGCGGAACCGAGCAGTACTTC
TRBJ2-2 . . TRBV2 CASSAGRQLNTGELFF TGTGCCAGCAGTGCAGGAAGGCAGCTGAACACCGGGGAGCTGTTTTTT
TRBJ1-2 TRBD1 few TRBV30 CAWRVQGAEGYTF TGTGCCTGGAGAGTGCAGGGGGCGGAGGGCTACACCTTC
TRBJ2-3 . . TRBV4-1 CASSQFWGQRGDTQYF TGCGCCAGCAGCCAATTTTGGGGTCAAAGGGGGGATACGCAGTATTTT
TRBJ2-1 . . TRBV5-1 CASSLSGDTYNEQFF TGCGCCAGCAGCTTGAGTGGGGACACCTACAATGAGCAGTTCTTC
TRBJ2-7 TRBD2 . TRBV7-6 CASSYLAGGGYLWF TGTGCCAGCAGCTACCTAGCGGGAGGTGGATATTTATGGTTC
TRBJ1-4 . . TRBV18 CASSQGVDEKLFF TGTGCCAGCTCACAGGGAGTAGATGAAAAACTGTTTTTT
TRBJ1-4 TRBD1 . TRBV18 CASHRGPYEKLFF TGTGCCAGCCACAGGGGGCCCTATGAAAAACTGTTTTTT
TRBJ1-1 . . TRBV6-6 CASSYLTENTEAFF TGTGCCAGCAGTTACCTGACAGAGAACACTGAAGCTTTCTTT
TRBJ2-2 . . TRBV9 CASSVIGLPPQELNTGELFF TGTGCCAGCAGCGTTATCGGTCTACCGCCCCAAGAACTTAACACCGGGGAGCTGTTTTTT
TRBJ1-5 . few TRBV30 CAWSPAGEQPQHF TGTGCCTGGAGTCCGGCAGGGGAACAGCCCCAGCATTTT
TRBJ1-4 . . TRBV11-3 CASSLALRGGGCLFF TGTGCCAGCAGCTTAGCCCTACGGGGGGGAGGTTGTCTGTTTTTT
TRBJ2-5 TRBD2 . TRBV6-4 CASSDTSGSQETQYF TGTGCCAGCAGTGACACTAGCGGGAGCCAAGAGACCCAGTACTTC
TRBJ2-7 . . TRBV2 CASSPAGSYEQYF TGTGCCAGCAGTCCGGCAGGTTCCTACGAGCAGTACTTC
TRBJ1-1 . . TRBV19 CASSLAGRYTEAFF TGTGCCAGTAGTTTGGCAGGGCGTTACACTGAAGCTTTCTTT
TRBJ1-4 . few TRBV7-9 CASSLISEKLFF TGTGCCAGCAGTCTGATTAGTGAAAAACTGTTTTTT
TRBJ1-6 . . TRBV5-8 CASSLQGSSYNSPLHF TGTGCCAGCAGCCTACAGGGAAGCTCCTATAATTCACCCCTCCACTTT
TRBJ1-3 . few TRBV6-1 CASSVTGTGANTIYF TGTGCCAGCAGTGTCACCGGGACTGGCGCAAACACCATATATTTT
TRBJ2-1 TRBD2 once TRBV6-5 CASIRLAGYNEQFF TGTGCCAGCATAAGACTAGCGGGATACAATGAGCAGTTCTTC
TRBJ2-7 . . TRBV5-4 CASSLGLGSEQYF TGTGCCAGCAGCTTGGGCCTAGGGAGCGAGCAGTACTTC
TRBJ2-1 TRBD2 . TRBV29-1 CSVGFKSGGAYNEQFF TGCAGCGTTGGATTTAAAAGCGGGGGGGCCTACAATGAGCAGTTCTTC
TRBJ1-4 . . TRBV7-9 CASSLQRNHNEKLFF TGTGCCAGCAGCTTACAGCGGAACCATAATGAAAAACTGTTTTTT
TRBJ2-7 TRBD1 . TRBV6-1 CASNPDRGHGEQYF TGTGCCAGCAACCCTGACAGGGGGCATGGGGAGCAGTACTTC
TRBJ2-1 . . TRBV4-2 CASSQVLGQQFF TGTGCCAGCAGCCAAGTGTTGGGGCAGCAGTTCTTC
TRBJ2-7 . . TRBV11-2 CASNWGGRSEQYF TGTGCCAGCAACTGGGGGGGCCGGAGCGAGCAGTACTTC
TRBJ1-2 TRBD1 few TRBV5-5 CASSRAGQGYYGYTF TGTGCCAGCAGCCGAGCCGGACAGGGTTACTATGGCTACACCTTC
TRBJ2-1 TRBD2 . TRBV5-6 CASSLGTNYNEQFF TGTGCCAGCAGCCTCGGGACTAACTACAATGAGCAGTTCTTC
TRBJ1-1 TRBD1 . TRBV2 CASKGDRHTEAFF TGTGCCAGCAAGGGGGACAGGCACACTGAAGCTTTCTTT
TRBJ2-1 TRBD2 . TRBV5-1 CASSSETSGRAFDEQFF TGCGCCAGCAGCTCGGAGACTAGCGGGAGGGCATTCGATGAGCAGTTCTTC
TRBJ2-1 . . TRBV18 CASSLDLHLGGLIQFEQFF TGTGCCAGCTCACTAGACCTTCATCTAGGGGGACTAATTCAGTTTGAGCAGTTCTTC
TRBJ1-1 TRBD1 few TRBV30 CAWRTWTGSTEAFF TGTGCCTGGAGGACGTGGACAGGGTCCACTGAAGCTTTCTTT
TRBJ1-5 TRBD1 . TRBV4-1 CASSSIQGPRNQPQHF TGCGCCAGCAGCTCTATACAGGGGCCCCGGAATCAGCCCCAGCATTTT
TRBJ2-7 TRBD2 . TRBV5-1 CASSLMASGDSYEQYF TGCGCCAGCAGCTTGATGGCTAGCGGCGACTCCTACGAGCAGTACTTC
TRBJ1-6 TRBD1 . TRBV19 CASSIDQMGTGDNSPLHF TGTGCCAGTAGTATAGATCAAATGGGGACAGGAGATAATTCACCCCTCCACTTT
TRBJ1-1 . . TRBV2 CASSGLYANTEAFF TGTGCCAGCAGTGGGCTGTACGCGAACACTGAAGCTTTCTTT